This TCR beta chain is from a study of blood T cells in healthy people across ages. This clonotype was seen a handful of times. The V end lost 8 bases, the J end lost 0 bases, and 13 bases lay between the germline ends. Germline V gives CDR1 MDHEN, CDR2 SYDVKM. This CDR3 contains 14 residues. PCR was performed a second time for about 7 to 11 cycles using a sample-barcoded 5' primer and a J-beta primer mix. TCRdb independently ran MiXCR on the 5' RACE reads; one entry per CDR3 protein. This table holds hundreds of thousands of distinct CDR3 sequences, more than 55% found once. The chain couples TRBV28 to TRBJ1-1; D not resolved. The specimen was blood. The sequence derives from a man aged 35-49 years in good health. The CDR3 reads CASCPGPMNTEAFF. CDR3 coding DNA: TGTGCCAGCTGCCCAGGACCCATGAACACTGAAGCTTTCTTT.